This record covers a single TCR beta chain. This sample was taken from a study of blood T cell repertoires in COVID-19. On the study more broadly: Material from acute and convalescent COVID-19 was sourced from the United States, Italy and Spain. PBMCs, B-cell-depleted T cells, or T cells were the source of the cDNA or gDNA that made up the material.

The CDR3 is 13 amino acids. Germline assignment: CDR1 SGHNT and CDR2 YYREEE (reference sequence). Trimming took off 0 bases at V and 3 bases at J, with 6 bases between the two ends. The assay was immunoSEQ multiplex PCR, and TCRdb's table has in-frame clones only and misses some. This sample has under 150,000 clones, with about 84% found just once. The receptor comes from a man in his fifties or sixties with acute or convalescent COVID-19. Sequences were obtained from peripheral blood. The rearrangement uses TRBV5-4 and TRBJ2-5; the D is unclear. The chain's CDR3 is CASSLAREETQYF. The CDR3 nucleotides are TGTGCCAGCAGCTTGGCCCGGGAAGAGACCCAGTACTTC. Drawing the rest from reference TRBV5-4 and TRBJ2-5, the complete variable domain is ETGVTQSPTHLIKTRGQQVTLRCSSQSGHNTVSWYQQALGQGPQFIFQYYREEENGRGNFPPRFSGLQFPNYSSELNVNALELDDSALYLCASSLAREETQYFGPGTRLLVL.